Below are 17 T cell receptor beta chains sequenced from a single sample in a study of PD-1 blockade in classical Hodgkin lymphoma. Assay: immunoSEQ multiplex PCR; the TCRdb copy retains only in-frame clones and omits some. The profile covers tens of thousands of clones, with 85% to 95% appearing a single time and around 8.5% taken by the ten largest. Every single patient, without exception, relapsed after autologous stem cell transplantation, and brentuximab vedotin exposure varied. The material sequenced was peripheral blood mononuclear cells (PBMCs), taken at baseline. The receptors were sampled from a human donor with classical Hodgkin lymphoma.

For the CDR3, the DNA is TGTGCCAGCAGTGACCAGGTATCTCCCGTCTCCCCAACTAATGAAAAACTGTTTTTT. Protein product: CASSDQVSPVSPTNEKLFF. The chain couples TRBV7-9 to TRBJ1-4; D ambiguous. Trimming left V 6 bases short and J 0 bases short, with 23 bases between. CDR1 SEHNR and CDR2 FQNEAQ come from the germline V gene (reference sequence). This CDR3 comprises 19 residues.

The chain has TRBV27 and TRBJ2-1; 7 nucleotides match TRBD2. V lost 4 bases to trimming and J lost 10 bases; unmatched junction nucleotides: 7. CDR1 MNHEY and CDR2 SMNVEV come from the germline V gene (reference sequence). The CDR3 contains 13 residues. The CDR3 sequence is CASSWRSAGEQFF. In nucleotides, the CDR3 is TGTGCCAGCAGTTGGCGATCAGCGGGGGAGCAGTTCTTC.

V is TRBV19 and J is TRBJ2-5, with D possibly being TRBD1 (6 bases). The V and J ends lost 3 bases and 5 bases respectively, with 10 bases between them. The CDR3 is 13 residues long. Germline V CDR1 and CDR2: LNHDA, SQIVND (reference sequence). CDR3 nucleotide sequence: TGTGCCAGTAGTATGGGGGCGGTTGAGACCCAGTACTTC. It is translated as CASSMGAVETQYF.

The chain couples TRBV11-3 to TRBJ2-7; 9 bases line up with TRBD1. Germline loops: CDR1 SGHNT, CDR2 YENEEA. V dropped 5 bases and J dropped 2; count of bases not matched to a gene: 7. The CDR3 is 15 residues long. DNA of the CDR3: TGTGCCAGCAGCCAACGGACAGGGGCCCCCTACGAGCAGTACTTC. It encodes CASSQRTGAPYEQYF.

This CDR3 is CATSRGLNYEQYF. The CDR3, as DNA: TGTGCCACCAGCAGAGGGTTGAACTACGAGCAGTACTTC. The chain is built from TRBV15 and TRBJ2-7; D gene unclear. The V gene's germline CDR1 is LNHNV and CDR2 YYDKDF (reference sequence). The CDR3 consists of 13 residues. Trimming took 1 base from V and 3 from J, leaving 7 bases between them.

The rearrangement links TRBV28 to TRBJ1-1; D gene ambiguous. CDR3 length: 14 amino acids. Germline lookup yields CDR1 MDHEN and CDR2 SYDVKM. The germline V and J ends were trimmed by 6 bases and 1 base, with 12 bases remaining between them. CDR3 coding DNA: TGTGCCAGCAGATTCTTAGCAGGGAACACTGAAGCTTTCTTT. Residues: CASRFLAGNTEAFF.

This sequence joins TRBV9 and TRBJ2-3, with 9 nucleotides matching TRBD1. This CDR3 comprises 16 residues. V lost 1 base, J lost 5 bases, and 8 bases stayed unmatched. The V gene's germline CDR1 is SGDLS and CDR2 YYNGEE. CDR3 protein: CASSVRTGDDRDTQYF. CDR3 coding DNA: TGTGCCAGCAGCGTAAGGACAGGGGACGATCGAGATACGCAGTATTTT.

The genes are TRBV5-3 and TRBJ1-6, with a tentative D call TRBD1 (5 bases). TRBV5-3 is treated as an ORF (open reading frame) with a function not yet certain. The CDR3 has 13 residues. V was clipped by 10 bases and J by 11 bases, with 19 bases between them. As DNA, the CDR3 is TGTGCCCAATCCGGGGACCCCGGGGCACCCCTCCACTTT. Its translation is CAQSGDPGAPLHF.

The chain employs TRBV5-1 and TRBJ2-7; 8 bases line up with TRBD1. V shed 7 bases and J 6 bases; nucleotides not matched to a gene: 12. The CDR3 extends over 14 amino acids. The germline V gene has CDR1 SGHRS and CDR2 YFSETQ. The CDR3 loop is CASAYGTGLTEQYF. The CDR3 DNA follows: TGCGCCAGCGCCTACGGGACAGGACTGACCGAGCAGTACTTC.

This clone was seen once. The J gene is TRBJ2-1, the V gene TRBV7-3; D gene uncertain. This CDR3 comprises 18 residues. Between the trimmed V and J ends, which lost 5 bases and 2 bases, there was a span of 22 bases. Germline assignment: CDR1 SGHTA and CDR2 FQGTGA. The CDR3 sequence: CASSLRPEPFLTYNEQFF. CDR3 nucleotides: TGTGCCAGCAGCCTGCGACCAGAACCGTTCTTAACCTACAATGAGCAGTTCTTC.

This chain uses TRBV6-1 with TRBJ1-1; 12 positions match TRBD1. Germline-derived CDR1 and CDR2 are MNHNS and SASEGT. Trimming took 4 bases from V and 4 from J; bases not matched to a gene: 7. CDR3 length equals 16 residues. The CDR3 reads CASSGGQGATRTEAFF. DNA of the CDR3: TGTGCCAGCAGTGGGGGACAGGGGGCAACCCGCACTGAAGCTTTCTTT.

The rearrangement uses TRBV2 and TRBJ2-7; no firm D call. V lost 0 bases to trimming and J lost 2 bases, with 11 bases between them. The CDR3 totals 15 residues. The V gene's germline CDR1 is SNHLY and CDR2 FYNNEI. The CDR3: CASSEAGQPTYEQYF. CDR3 DNA sequence: TGTGCCAGCAGTGAAGCAGGGCAACCTACCTACGAGCAGTACTTC.

The chain recombines TRBV19 with TRBJ1-2, with 11 bases matching TRBD1. V lost 6 bases to trimming and J lost 3 bases; unmatched junction nucleotides: 3. The germline V gene has CDR1 LNHDA and CDR2 SQIVND (reference sequence). This CDR3 region has 14 residues. The CDR3 DNA follows: TGTGCCAGTAGCGCGGGACAGGGGGACTATGGCTACACCTTC. Translated: CASSAGQGDYGYTF.

The rearrangement uses TRBV7-9 and TRBJ1-5, with D possibly matching TRBD1 (5 bases). Germline CDR1 reads SEHNR; CDR2 reads FQNEAQ (reference sequence). This CDR3 is 14 amino acids long. The ends were cut back, 5 bases at V and 3 bases at J, with 11 bases in the middle. CDR3 sequence reads: CASSIGDPNQPQHF. CDR3 DNA sequence: TGTGCCAGCAGCATCGGGGACCCCAATCAGCCCCAGCATTTT. The full variable domain, its missing parts supplied by reference TRBV7-9 and TRBJ1-5, is DTGVSQNPRHKITKRGQNVTFRCDPISEHNRLYWYRQTLGQGPEFLTYFQNEAQLEKSRLLSDRFSAERPKGSFSTLEIQRTEQGDSAMYLCASSIGDPNQPQHFGDGTRLSIL.

This chain joins TRBV7-9 and TRBJ2-1, with no clear D. The V end lost 3 bases, the J end lost 6 bases, and 15 bases lay between the germline ends. Germline assignment: CDR1 SEHNR and CDR2 FQNEAQ (reference sequence). CDR3 length equals 15 residues. The CDR3 protein is CASSLAPPTINEQFF. The CDR3 DNA reads as TGTGCCAGCAGCTTGGCCCCGCCTACCATCAATGAGCAGTTCTTC.

This chain links TRBV2 with TRBJ2-1; D tentatively fits TRBD1 or TRBD2 (5 bases each). This CDR3 contains 14 residues. Between the trimmed V and J ends, which lost 6 bases and 5 bases, there was a span of 14 bases. Germline CDR1 reads SNHLY; CDR2 reads FYNNEI. The CDR3 here is CASSMMGRNNEQFF. CDR3 DNA: TGTGCCAGCAGCATGATGGGACGGAACAATGAGCAGTTCTTC.

The rearrangement uses TRBV5-6 and TRBJ2-5; D not certain. CDR3 length: 13 residues. The germline gives CDR1 SGHDT, CDR2 YYEEEE. V gave up 0 bases and J gave up 4 bases, with 7 bases separating them. The CDR3 spells CASSLGGIETQYF. As DNA, the CDR3 is TGTGCCAGCAGCTTGGGGGGAATAGAGACCCAGTACTTC.